These T cell receptor beta chains were read from a single sample in a study of blood T cells in healthy people across ages. TCRdb analysed the 5' RACE reads with MiXCR anew, one entry per CDR3 protein. The sample has approximately 1.5 million distinct CDR3 sequences, approximately 43% seen once. Sequenced sample: blood. Receptors originate from a woman under 30 in good health. The CDR3 runs from the conserved cysteine through the conserved F or W. D genes are given only for firm matches.

v_gene,j_gene,d_gene,CDR3aa
TRBV20-1,TRBJ1-1,TRBD1,CSARLQGLNTEAFF
TRBV29-1,TRBJ2-7,.,CSVIVWGAYEQYF
TRBV3-1,TRBJ2-1,.,CASSHLHEQFF
TRBV7-9,TRBJ2-5,.,CASSLGRDSGAQETQYF
TRBV4-1,TRBJ2-3,TRBD1,CASSQPLAGQGPQYF
TRBV7-2,TRBJ1-2,.,CASSSARGDIYGYTF
TRBV6-2/TRBV6-3,TRBJ2-1,.,CASSTSYGGHNEQFF
TRBV10-3,TRBJ2-1,.,CAISVRSGQSSYNEQFF
TRBV10-3,TRBJ2-1,TRBD1,CAIRQGQGLGNEQFF
TRBV28,TRBJ2-1,.,CATASAINEQFF
TRBV12-3/TRBV12-4,TRBJ2-5,.,CASSPVSGPPETQYF
TRBV6-1,TRBJ1-2,TRBD1,CASSESRDRQGYTF
TRBV12-3/TRBV12-4,TRBJ2-1,.,CASSFGSSSSYNEQFF
TRBV29-1,TRBJ1-2,.,CSVEEGLGGYTF
TRBV6-1,TRBJ1-2,.,CASKPDARVGYTF
TRBV7-2,TRBJ2-1,TRBD2,CASSFASGGLIFTNEQFF
TRBV6-6,TRBJ1-2,TRBD1,CASIQDRGIHGYTF
TRBV2,TRBJ2-1,TRBD2,CASSEVWTSHNEQFF
TRBV20-1,TRBJ2-5,.,CSAPGGPYQETQYF
TRBV12-5,TRBJ2-5,.,CASAAPMGWTQYF
TRBV7-2,TRBJ1-4,TRBD1,CASSLGRGREKLFF
TRBV12-5,TRBJ2-2,TRBD1,CASGLDRGVTGELFF
TRBV28,TRBJ2-1,TRBD2,CASSTGRAGKNEQFF
TRBV5-1,TRBJ2-3,.,CASSLGSSGGTDTQYF